This T cell receptor (beta chain) stems from a study of blood T cells in healthy people across ages. The CDR3 spans 14 residues. The germline V gene encodes CDR1 DFQATT and CDR2 SNEGSKA (reference sequence). The junction had 6 bases not matched to a gene; V was cut back by 6 bases and J by 3 bases. Together with a sample-barcoded 5' primer, a J-beta primer mix was included in a second PCR lasting about 7 to 12 cycles. TCRdb reprocessed the 5' RACE reads via MiXCR and lists one record per CDR3 protein. The data hold more than 700,000 distinct CDR3 sequences, with about 55% observed a single time. Specimen: blood. The TCR comes from an elderly man in good health. V gene TRBV20-1 combines with J gene TRBJ2-3; 10 bases line up with TRBD2. The CDR3 here is CSAPLAGVTDTQYF. The CDR3, as DNA: TGCAGTGCACCTCTAGCGGGGGTGACAGATACGCAGTATTTT.